These 10 T cell receptor beta chains share one sample of origin, sequenced in a study of blood T cell repertoires in COVID-19. Assay used: immunoSEQ multiplex PCR; TCRdb lists only in-frame clones, some missing. This table has roughly 38,000 clones, 88% appearing once. Sequenced material: peripheral blood. These receptors were taken from a woman aged 65 to 85 with acute or convalescent COVID-19.

The V and J genes are TRBV24-1 and TRBJ2-3, with 9 nucleotides matching TRBD2. CDR3 length: 14 residues. Germline V gives CDR1 KGHDR, CDR2 SFDVKD. V lost 6 bases to trimming and J lost 1 base; unmatched junction nucleotides: 1. CDR3 DNA: TGTGCCACCAGTAGGACTAGCGGCACAGATACGCAGTATTTT. Translated, it gives CATSRTSGTDTQYF.

This chain connects TRBV10-3 to TRBJ2-3; TRBD1 aligns across 9 bases. CDR1 is ENHRY and CDR2 is SYGVKD in the germline V gene. Trimming removed 4 bases from V and 7 bases from J; junction bases left unmatched: 6. This CDR3 is built from 14 residues. CDR3 nucleotides: TGTGCCATCAGTGGGACAGGGGTTCAGAATACGCAGTATTTT. Protein: CAISGTGVQNTQYF.

The chain employs TRBV5-1 and TRBJ2-1, with 7 positions matching TRBD2. V shed 0 bases, J shed 6 bases, and the junction held 6 bases outside the gene matches. This CDR3 comprises 15 residues. Germline CDR1 reads SGHRS; CDR2 reads YFSETQ. The chain's CDR3 is CASSLAPSGGNEQFF. CDR3 coding DNA: TGCGCCAGCAGCTTGGCCCCTTCGGGGGGCAATGAGCAGTTCTTC.

V gene TRBV7-2 combines with J gene TRBJ1-1; D possibly corresponds to TRBD1 (5 bases). CDR1 and CDR2 from the germline V gene are SGHTA and FQGNSA. Trimming removed 4 bases from V and 11 bases from J, with 23 bases in between. The CDR3 length is 15 residues. CDR3 protein: CASSSPREGPLRAFF. DNA of the CDR3: TGTGCCAGCAGCTCCCCCAGGGAGGGCCCCCTTCGGGCTTTCTTT. The full variable domain, its missing parts supplied by reference TRBV7-2 and TRBJ1-1, is GAGVSQSPSNKVTEKGKDVELRCDPISGHTALYWYRQSLGQGLEFLIYFQGNSAPDKSGLPSDRFSAERTGGSVSTLTIQRTQQEDSAVYLCASSSPREGPLRAFFGQGTRLTVV.

The chain uses TRBV5-4 and TRBJ1-2; 9 nucleotides line up with TRBD1. The ends lost 0 bases at V and 4 bases at J; junction bases unmatched: 4. The CDR3 contains 15 residues. Germline V lookup: CDR1 SGHNT, CDR2 YYREEE (reference sequence). The CDR3: CASSLAQQGAYGYTF. The CDR3 DNA is TGTGCCAGCAGCTTGGCCCAACAGGGGGCCTATGGCTACACCTTC.

The rearrangement uses TRBV7-3 and TRBJ1-1; D not certain. Germline CDR1 reads SGHTA; CDR2 reads FQGTGA. The CDR3 has 13 residues. V gave up 5 bases and J gave up 2 bases, with 9 bases separating them. The CDR3 here is CASSGYRNTEAFF. The CDR3 DNA reads TGTGCCAGCAGCGGCTACAGAAACACTGAAGCTTTCTTT.

This rearrangement joins TRBV6-1 to TRBJ2-1; 10 positions agree with TRBD2. Germline trimming cut 2 bases from V and 4 bases from J; bases unmatched to any gene: 2. Germline V gene lookup returns CDR1 MNHNS and CDR2 SASEGT. The CDR3 sequence is 15 residues long. The chain's CDR3 is CASSELAGAYNEQFF. For the CDR3, the DNA is TGTGCCAGCAGTGAACTAGCGGGAGCTTACAATGAGCAGTTCTTC.

This chain uses TRBV11-3 with TRBJ1-1; D is possibly TRBD1 (6 bases). The CDR3 loop spans 14 amino acids. V shed 1 base and J shed 5 bases, with 11 bases lying between them. Per the germline V gene, CDR1 is SGHNT and CDR2 is YENEEA. The CDR3: CASSLATGKTEAFF. The CDR3 bases are TGTGCCAGCAGCTTAGCTACAGGGAAAACTGAAGCTTTCTTT.

The rearrangement uses TRBV5-1 and TRBJ2-3; no reliable D call. Germline loops: CDR1 SGHRS, CDR2 YFSETQ. V shed 2 bases and J shed 6 bases, with 16 bases lying between them. This CDR3 region has 15 residues. CDR3 DNA: TGCGCCAGCAGCTTAGCGCCTCACTTTGGGGATACGCAGTATTTT. It is translated as CASSLAPHFGDTQYF.

This chain connects TRBV5-6 to TRBJ2-3, with 10 bases fitting TRBD2. J gave up 6 bases and V 0 bases, and 4 bases lay outside the gene matches. This CDR3 spans 15 amino acids. Germline V gene data show CDR1 as SGHDT and CDR2 as YYEEEE. The CDR3 DNA sequence: TGTGCCAGCAGCTTGGCAACTAGCGGGGATGATACGCAGTATTTT. Amino acid sequence: CASSLATSGDDTQYF.